The next 8 T cell receptor beta chains were all read from a single sample in a study of blood T cell repertoires in COVID-19. The assay was immunoSEQ multiplex PCR, and TCRdb's table has in-frame clones only and misses some. The sample carries fewer than 400,000 clones, 75% to 90% recorded once. Material for sequencing was PBMCs or T cells enriched from blood (not recorded which). The receptors shown here come from a man in his 60s who had recovered from COVID-19.

V is TRBV9 and J is TRBJ1-1, with 10 bases identical to TRBD1. CDR1 is SGDLS, CDR2 YYNGEE, per germline. CDR3 length: 14 residues. With 4 bases clipped from V and 4 bases from J, the junction kept 4 bases outside the gene matches. The CDR3 sequence is CASSTRTGGTEAFF. For the CDR3, the DNA is TGTGCCAGCAGCACACGGACAGGGGGCACTGAAGCTTTCTTT.

The chain combines TRBV7-3 with TRBJ2-7, with D maybe TRBD1 (6 bases). There are 14 residues in the CDR3. Germline V gene sequence: CDR1 SGHTA, CDR2 FQGTGA. The V gene lost 5 bases and the J gene lost 0 bases, with 11 bases spanning the gap. The CDR3 DNA reads as TGTGCCAGCAGCGCTTCAGGGGACTCCTACGAGCAGTACTTC. Its protein is CASSASGDSYEQYF.

This sequence joins TRBV7-8 and TRBJ2-3; 10 bases match TRBD1. V was clipped by 8 bases and J by 9 bases; unmatched bases: 8. This CDR3 is built from 13 residues. In germline, CDR1 is SGHVS, CDR2 FQNEAQ. The CDR3, as DNA: TGTGCCAGCGGGGACAGGGGCCTACACACGCAGTATTTT. Its translation is CASGDRGLHTQYF.

The rearrangement links TRBV9 to TRBJ2-1, with 11 bases matching TRBD2. Losses at the gene ends were 2 bases for V and 8 bases for J; bases not matched to a gene: 12. Germline lookup yields CDR1 SGDLS and CDR2 YYNGEE. The CDR3 contains 17 residues. The CDR3 DNA reads as TGTGCCAGCAGCGTCTTGACAACTAGCGGGAGCGGGGATGAGCAGTTCTTC. It is translated as CASSVLTTSGSGDEQFF.

V is TRBV7-8 and J is TRBJ2-7; 9 bases line up with TRBD2. The CDR3 length is 15 residues. J lost 4 bases, V lost 8 bases, and 12 bases had no gene match. Germline assignment: CDR1 SGHVS and CDR2 FQNEAQ. CDR3: CASSGGASGIYEQYF. The CDR3 nucleotides are TGTGCCAGCTCGGGGGGGGCTAGCGGGATTTACGAGCAGTACTTC.

The CDR3 DNA is TGTGCCAGCACTAAGGGGGGGGGCCCATTGTATGGCTACACCTTC. Protein sequence: CASTKGGGPLYGYTF. The chain combines TRBV2 with TRBJ1-2; a possible D gene is TRBD1 (6 bases). With 7 bases removed from V and 5 bases from J, the gap between germline ends came to 20 bases. The CDR3 spans 15 residues. Germline CDR1 is SNHLY and CDR2 is FYNNEI.

This clone turned up a few times. V gene TRBV9 combines with J gene TRBJ2-7, with 8 bases lining up with TRBD1. The CDR3 runs to 15 residues. From germline, CDR1 is SGDLS and CDR2 YYNGEE. V shed 4 bases, J shed 6 bases, and the junction held 12 bases outside the gene matches. CDR3 sequence: CASSLTTGAYAEQYF. The CDR3 region has the DNA TGTGCCAGCAGCCTAACGACAGGGGCCTACGCCGAGCAGTACTTC.

This chain links TRBV5-6 with TRBJ2-5; weak D call: TRBD1 (7 bases). Trimming removed 3 bases from V and 5 bases from J, with 23 bases in between. Germline assignment: CDR1 SGHDT and CDR2 YYEEEE. The CDR3 sequence is 17 residues long. In DNA, the CDR3 is TGTGCCAGCAGCTCGCTCCCCGATGGAGGGGGCGCGGAGACCCAGTACTTC. As protein: CASSSLPDGGGAETQYF.